These T cell receptor beta chains were read from a single sample in a study of metastatic and nonmetastatic thyroid tumors. TCRdb ran MiXCR on the PCR reads. The sample has roughly 11,000 clones, more than 25% seen once; the top ten hold about 22%. Sequences were obtained from adjacent normal tissue. The receptors derive from a male donor with papillary thyroid cancer or a benign thyroid nodule (not recorded which). Some clones in this sample may be carry-over from other donors' samples. Each CDR3 is given with its conserved first and last residue. A D gene is named only where the DNA matches it firmly.

V	J	D	length	CDR3
TRBV6-1	TRBJ2-5	TRBD1	16	CASSNPDRGFQETQYF
TRBV15	TRBJ2-7	NA	16	CATSRDGGARAYEQYF
TRBV30	TRBJ1-2	NA	13	CAQRWGRGRGYTF
TRBV4-3	TRBJ1-1	NA	14	CASSQDSRGLGAFF
TRBV5-1	TRBJ2-1	NA	18	CASSSRPSRESSYNEQFF
TRBV11-1	TRBJ2-3	TRBD2	16	CASSLVSGAHGDTQYF
TRBV18	TRBJ1-5	TRBD1	14	CASSRDRINQPQHF
TRBV3-1	TRBJ1-6	NA	15	CASSARAEYNSPLHF
TRBV6-2/TRBV6-3	TRBJ2-1	TRBD2	18	CASIPRASGSGTYNEQFF
TRBV7-3	TRBJ2-1	NA	13	CASSLEGLNEQFF
TRBV2	TRBJ2-7	NA	12	CASSGTGREQYF
TRBV7-3	TRBJ2-2	NA	17	CASSQKSVGANTGELFF
TRBV11-2	TRBJ2-5	TRBD2	17	CASSLEGGSGVEETQYF
TRBV5-1	TRBJ1-3	NA	13	CASTTGPGNTIYF
TRBV28	TRBJ1-6	NA	15	CASKQHSSYNSPLHF
TRBV11-2	TRBJ1-1	NA	13	CASSLIQGYEAFF
TRBV20-1	TRBJ2-7	NA	11	CSARDPYEQYF
TRBV12-3/TRBV12-4	TRBJ1-5	TRBD1	14	CASSQGQGNQPQHF
TRBV30	TRBJ2-7	NA	16	CAWSVGVQGRYYEQYF
TRBV9	TRBJ2-1	TRBD2	17	CASMDSGTGESYNEQFF
TRBV6-5	TRBJ2-7	NA	15	CASSYRLGVTYEQYF
TRBV20-1	TRBJ1-5	NA	12	CSAVGGNQPQHF
TRBV3-1	TRBJ2-7	NA	14	CASSQASGSYEQYF
TRBV12-3/TRBV12-4	TRBJ1-6	NA	13	CASSFEGNSPLHF
TRBV7-8	TRBJ1-5	NA	15	CASSYDQGPGQPQHF
TRBV28	TRBJ1-2	NA	11	CASSFGYGYTF
TRBV2	TRBJ1-6	TRBD1	15	CASSVSGTGDSPLHF
TRBV20-1	TRBJ2-7	NA	13	CSAAPGIDYEQYF
TRBV9	TRBJ2-2	NA	17	CAISARTFGLNTGELFF
TRBV7-3	TRBJ2-3	NA	15	CASSSPSTGVDTQYF
TRBV7-8	TRBJ1-1	NA	13	CASSLAERTEASF
TRBV3-1	TRBJ2-6	TRBD2	18	CASSHRTSGSSGANVLTF
TRBV28	TRBJ1-2	TRBD1	14	CASSRDGTGGGYTF
TRBV27	TRBJ1-4	TRBD1	16	CASSFLRQGRVEKLFF
TRBV12-3/TRBV12-4	TRBJ2-2	TRBD1	15	CASSYTGGHTGELFF
TRBV6-1	TRBJ2-3	TRBD2	15	CASSEASGIADTQYF
TRBV6-5	TRBJ2-2	TRBD2	17	CASSFTGLAGNTGELFF
TRBV7-2	TRBJ2-1	TRBD2	15	CASSFSGRARQEQFF
TRBV19	TRBJ1-4	NA	13	CASTGPTKEKLFF
TRBV7-2	TRBJ2-1	NA	11	CASILVGEQFF